The rows below give T cell receptor beta chains drawn from one sample of a study of T cell repertoires in cytomegalovirus infection. These TCRs are of unknown antigen specificity. From the reads, TCRdb called clonotypes with MiXCR, one entry per CDR3 protein. The table shows approximately 470,000 distinct CDR3 sequences, with about 44% occurring only once. This specimen was cultured PBMCs, taken from culture after CMV antigen stimulation. These receptors originate from a human donor in good health (CMV status not recorded). Some clones in this sample may be carry-over from other donors' samples. The CDR3 runs from the conserved cysteine through the conserved F or W. Each record gives: V gene, D gene, clone size, J gene, CDR3 protein, CDR3 DNA. D genes are given only for firm matches. Clone size, where shown, is once, few, many, or a class for clones that have expanded.

v_call: TRBV27
d_call: TRBD1
clone_size: -
j_call: TRBJ1-2
cdr3_aa: CASSFQGAGGYTF
cdr3_nt: TGTGCCAGCAGTTTTCAGGGGGCAGGGGGCTACACCTTC

v_call: TRBV15
d_call: TRBD1
clone_size: few
j_call: TRBJ2-7
cdr3_aa: CATSTGQGFSYEQYF
cdr3_nt: TGTGCCACCAGCACCGGACAGGGGTTCTCCTACGAGCAGTACTTC

v_call: TRBV28
d_call: -
clone_size: -
j_call: TRBJ1-3
cdr3_aa: CASSPVLNIKNTIYF
cdr3_nt: TGTGCCAGCAGTCCGGTCCTGAATATAAAAAACACCATATATTTT

v_call: TRBV7-2
d_call: TRBD2
clone_size: -
j_call: TRBJ2-6
cdr3_aa: CASSRQGGSGANVLTF
cdr3_nt: TGTGCCAGCAGCCGGCAGGGAGGGTCTGGGGCCAACGTCCTGACTTTC

v_call: TRBV7-2
d_call: TRBD1
clone_size: -
j_call: TRBJ1-4
cdr3_aa: CASSLQAGTGSEKLFF
cdr3_nt: TGTGCCAGCAGCTTACAGGCCGGGACAGGGAGTGAAAAACTGTTTTTT

v_call: TRBV27
d_call: -
clone_size: -
j_call: TRBJ2-2
cdr3_aa: CASSLTGLFRRSGELFF
cdr3_nt: TGTGCCAGCAGTTTAACAGGGCTGTTTAGAAGGTCCGGGGAGCTGTTTTTT

v_call: TRBV15
d_call: TRBD1
clone_size: -
j_call: TRBJ2-5
cdr3_aa: CATSGIQGNQETQYF
cdr3_nt: TGTGCCACCAGCGGAATACAGGGGAACCAAGAGACCCAGTACTTC

v_call: TRBV19
d_call: -
clone_size: -
j_call: TRBJ1-5
cdr3_aa: CATQEGGNQPQHF
cdr3_nt: TGTGCCACCCAAGAGGGAGGGAATCAGCCCCAGCATTTT

v_call: TRBV11-3
d_call: -
clone_size: -
j_call: TRBJ2-3
cdr3_aa: CASSSRTTTDTQYF
cdr3_nt: TGTGCCAGCAGCTCCCGGACTACCACAGATACGCAGTATTTT

v_call: TRBV24-1
d_call: TRBD2
clone_size: once
j_call: TRBJ2-1
cdr3_aa: CATSDYKAGPEQFF
cdr3_nt: TGTGCCACCAGTGATTATAAAGCGGGACCCGAGCAGTTCTTC

v_call: TRBV4-1
d_call: TRBD2
clone_size: -
j_call: TRBJ2-1
cdr3_aa: CASSQGLGNEQFF
cdr3_nt: TGCGCCAGCAGCCAGGGACTAGGCAATGAGCAGTTCTTC

v_call: TRBV12-3/TRBV12-4
d_call: TRBD1
clone_size: -
j_call: TRBJ2-1
cdr3_aa: CASSSIWGQKGASSYNEQFF
cdr3_nt: TGTGCCAGCAGTTCGATATGGGGACAGAAGGGAGCAAGCTCCTACAATGAGCAGTTCTTC

v_call: TRBV7-2
d_call: TRBD2
clone_size: -
j_call: TRBJ2-1
cdr3_aa: CASRGGTGAGEQFF
cdr3_nt: TGTGCCAGCCGGGGGGGGACCGGGGCCGGTGAGCAGTTCTTC

v_call: TRBV7-2
d_call: -
clone_size: few
j_call: TRBJ2-5
cdr3_aa: CASSPPWQTQYF
cdr3_nt: TGTGCCAGCAGCCCTCCCTGGCAGACCCAGTACTTC

v_call: TRBV18
d_call: TRBD2
clone_size: -
j_call: TRBJ2-1
cdr3_aa: CASSPSGLVRGGIDEQFF
cdr3_nt: TGTGCCAGCTCACCCTCGGGACTAGTGCGGGGGGGCATTGATGAGCAGTTCTTC

v_call: TRBV7-8
d_call: TRBD2
clone_size: few
j_call: TRBJ2-7
cdr3_aa: CASSAKSGSAVHEQYF
cdr3_nt: TGTGCCAGCAGCGCTAAAAGCGGGAGTGCGGTACACGAGCAGTACTTC

v_call: TRBV6-8
d_call: -
clone_size: -
j_call: TRBJ2-7
cdr3_aa: CASTNLDRPRYEQYF
cdr3_nt: TGTGCCAGCACCAACCTTGACAGGCCACGATACGAGCAGTACTTC

v_call: TRBV7-2
d_call: -
clone_size: few
j_call: TRBJ1-2
cdr3_aa: CASSLGRRYGYTF
cdr3_nt: TGTGCCAGCAGCTTGGGGCGCCGCTATGGCTACACCTTC

v_call: TRBV7-6
d_call: -
clone_size: few
j_call: TRBJ2-2
cdr3_aa: CASSSGIFTGELFF
cdr3_nt: TGTGCCAGCAGCTCGGGCATTTTCACCGGGGAGCTGTTTTTT

v_call: TRBV6-1
d_call: TRBD2
clone_size: few
j_call: TRBJ2-5
cdr3_aa: CASSTRTSVPETQYF
cdr3_nt: TGTGCCAGCAGTACCAGGACTAGCGTGCCAGAGACCCAGTACTTC

v_call: TRBV7-8
d_call: -
clone_size: -
j_call: TRBJ2-4
cdr3_aa: CASSLRQGLAKNIQYF
cdr3_nt: TGTGCCAGCAGCTTAAGGCAGGGATTAGCCAAAAACATTCAGTACTTC

v_call: TRBV7-2
d_call: -
clone_size: -
j_call: TRBJ2-7
cdr3_aa: CASSLVKGGYEQYF
cdr3_nt: TGTGCCAGCAGCTTAGTGAAGGGCGGGTACGAGCAGTACTTC

v_call: TRBV6-5
d_call: TRBD1
clone_size: -
j_call: TRBJ2-7
cdr3_aa: CASSYDLNRGLNEQYF
cdr3_nt: TGTGCCAGCAGTTACGACCTCAACAGGGGGCTAAACGAGCAGTACTTC

v_call: TRBV7-8
d_call: TRBD2
clone_size: few
j_call: TRBJ2-3
cdr3_aa: CASSSVLAGGTDTQYF
cdr3_nt: TGTGCCAGCAGCTCGGTTTTAGCGGGGGGCACAGATACGCAGTATTTT

v_call: TRBV10-3
d_call: -
clone_size: -
j_call: TRBJ2-5
cdr3_aa: CAVSEQGPLETQYF
cdr3_nt: TGTGCCGTCAGTGAGCAAGGACCTTTGGAGACCCAGTACTTC

v_call: TRBV7-2
d_call: TRBD1
clone_size: -
j_call: TRBJ2-5
cdr3_aa: CASSVGQVETQYF
cdr3_nt: TGTGCCAGCAGCGTGGGACAGGTAGAGACCCAGTACTTC

v_call: TRBV7-2
d_call: -
clone_size: -
j_call: TRBJ1-3
cdr3_aa: CASRLSSGNTIYF
cdr3_nt: TGTGCCAGCAGACTGAGCTCTGGAAACACCATATATTTT

v_call: TRBV20-1
d_call: -
clone_size: -
j_call: TRBJ1-4
cdr3_aa: CSAPLGRYMGKLFF
cdr3_nt: TGCAGTGCCCCTTTGGGGAGATACATGGGAAAACTGTTTTTT

v_call: TRBV6-6
d_call: -
clone_size: -
j_call: TRBJ2-1
cdr3_aa: CASSYSRMGGNEQFF
cdr3_nt: TGTGCCAGCAGTTACTCCAGGATGGGAGGCAATGAGCAGTTCTTC

v_call: TRBV19
d_call: -
clone_size: -
j_call: TRBJ2-3
cdr3_aa: CASSMFYGVDTDTQYF
cdr3_nt: TGTGCCAGTAGTATGTTCTACGGGGTCGACACAGATACGCAGTATTTT

v_call: TRBV29-1
d_call: TRBD1
clone_size: -
j_call: TRBJ2-1
cdr3_aa: CSVVTGISYNEQFF
cdr3_nt: TGCAGCGTCGTGACAGGGATCTCCTACAATGAGCAGTTCTTC

v_call: TRBV7-6
d_call: TRBD2
clone_size: -
j_call: TRBJ2-3
cdr3_aa: CASSLASGTSGTDTQYF
cdr3_nt: TGTGCCAGCAGCTTAGCTTCCGGGACTAGTGGCACAGATACGCAGTATTTT

v_call: TRBV28
d_call: -
clone_size: few
j_call: TRBJ2-5
cdr3_aa: CASRGRGYQETQYF
cdr3_nt: TGTGCCAGCAGAGGGAGGGGGTACCAAGAGACCCAGTACTTC

v_call: TRBV7-2
d_call: TRBD2
clone_size: many
j_call: TRBJ2-5
cdr3_aa: CASSLAGGEETQYF
cdr3_nt: TGTGCCAGCAGCTTAGCGGGGGGGGAAGAGACCCAGTACTTC

v_call: TRBV7-6
d_call: -
clone_size: few
j_call: TRBJ1-4
cdr3_aa: CASSQQIPTNEKLFF
cdr3_nt: TGTGCCAGCAGCCAGCAGATTCCAACTAATGAAAAACTGTTTTTT

v_call: TRBV7-2
d_call: -
clone_size: few
j_call: TRBJ2-1
cdr3_aa: CASSLEIGRAYNEQFF
cdr3_nt: TGTGCCAGCAGCTTAGAGATCGGGAGAGCCTACAATGAGCAGTTCTTC

v_call: TRBV7-3
d_call: TRBD2
clone_size: -
j_call: TRBJ2-1
cdr3_aa: CALGGGKSSYNEQFF
cdr3_nt: TGTGCCCTGGGGGGGGGGAAAAGCTCCTACAATGAGCAGTTCTTC

v_call: TRBV2
d_call: -
clone_size: -
j_call: TRBJ2-7
cdr3_aa: CASIFQRTLAIEQYF
cdr3_nt: TGTGCCAGCATCTTTCAGCGGACACTAGCTATCGAGCAGTACTTC

v_call: TRBV7-2
d_call: TRBD1
clone_size: many
j_call: TRBJ2-7
cdr3_aa: CASSSRGTGVYEQYF
cdr3_nt: TGTGCCAGCAGCTCCCGCGGGACAGGGGTATACGAGCAGTACTTC

v_call: TRBV6-5
d_call: TRBD2
clone_size: -
j_call: TRBJ2-1
cdr3_aa: CASSYGRVGYNEQFF
cdr3_nt: TGTGCCAGCAGTTACGGGAGGGTGGGCTACAATGAGCAGTTCTTC

v_call: TRBV12-3/TRBV12-4
d_call: -
clone_size: few
j_call: TRBJ1-5
cdr3_aa: CASSHTGGGQPQHF
cdr3_nt: TGTGCCAGCAGTCACACTGGGGGGGGTCAGCCCCAGCATTTT

v_call: TRBV6-8
d_call: TRBD2
clone_size: -
j_call: TRBJ2-1
cdr3_aa: CASPRLAGGQQFF
cdr3_nt: TGTGCCAGCCCCAGACTAGCGGGGGGCCAGCAGTTCTTC

v_call: TRBV19
d_call: -
clone_size: -
j_call: TRBJ1-1
cdr3_aa: CASSILAGDTEAFF
cdr3_nt: TGTGCCAGTAGTATACTCGCGGGGGACACTGAAGCTTTCTTT

v_call: TRBV7-6
d_call: TRBD2
clone_size: few
j_call: TRBJ2-2
cdr3_aa: CASSLAGGRTGELFF
cdr3_nt: TGTGCCAGCAGCCTAGCGGGGGGGCGGACCGGGGAGCTGTTTTTT

v_call: TRBV7-9
d_call: TRBD2
clone_size: many
j_call: TRBJ2-5
cdr3_aa: CASSLRSGLAGETQYF
cdr3_nt: TGTGCCAGCAGCTTAAGGTCGGGACTAGCTGGAGAGACCCAGTACTTC

v_call: TRBV5-6
d_call: -
clone_size: -
j_call: TRBJ2-3
cdr3_aa: CASSLLLVDTQYF
cdr3_nt: TGTGCCAGCAGCTTATTGTTAGTAGATACGCAGTATTTT

v_call: TRBV27
d_call: TRBD1
clone_size: few
j_call: TRBJ1-2
cdr3_aa: CASRGQGRGYTF
cdr3_nt: TGTGCCAGCCGCGGACAGGGAAGAGGCTACACCTTC

v_call: TRBV7-9
d_call: -
clone_size: few
j_call: TRBJ1-4
cdr3_aa: CASSSPGETNEKLFF
cdr3_nt: TGTGCCAGCAGCTCGCCCGGAGAGACTAATGAAAAACTGTTTTTT

v_call: TRBV12-3/TRBV12-4
d_call: -
clone_size: many
j_call: TRBJ2-3
cdr3_aa: CASSLAGRSTDTQYF
cdr3_nt: TGTGCCAGCAGTTTAGCCGGTAGGAGCACAGATACGCAGTATTTT

v_call: TRBV28
d_call: -
clone_size: once
j_call: TRBJ1-5
cdr3_aa: CASNTGSYSSNQPQHF
cdr3_nt: TGTGCCAGCAACACAGGGAGTTATTCGAGCAATCAGCCCCAGCATTTT

v_call: TRBV15
d_call: -
clone_size: -
j_call: TRBJ1-1
cdr3_aa: CPTSRDRWVGNTEAFF
cdr3_nt: TGTCCCACCAGCAGAGATCGGTGGGTAGGGAACACTGAAGCTTTCTTT

v_call: TRBV29-1
d_call: TRBD2
clone_size: -
j_call: TRBJ2-1
cdr3_aa: CSVAGGPKYNEQFF
cdr3_nt: TGCAGCGTAGCGGGGGGGCCCAAATACAATGAGCAGTTCTTC

v_call: TRBV6-1
d_call: TRBD1
clone_size: -
j_call: TRBJ1-5
cdr3_aa: CASRGHRGESNQPQHF
cdr3_nt: TGTGCCAGCAGAGGACACAGGGGCGAGAGCAATCAGCCCCAGCATTTT

v_call: TRBV14
d_call: -
clone_size: -
j_call: TRBJ2-5
cdr3_aa: CASSLAKETQYF
cdr3_nt: TGTGCCAGCAGCCTTGCTAAAGAGACCCAGTACTTC

v_call: TRBV6-2/TRBV6-3
d_call: TRBD2
clone_size: few
j_call: TRBJ2-7
cdr3_aa: CASRVGLAVLSYEQYF
cdr3_nt: TGTGCCAGCAGAGTCGGACTAGCGGTACTATCCTACGAGCAGTACTTC